This T cell receptor (beta chain) is from a study of blood T cell repertoires in COVID-19. Across the study: From the United States, Italy and Spain came samples of acute and convalescent COVID-19.

Per the germline V gene, CDR1 is SQVTM and CDR2 is ANQGSEA. With 2 bases clipped from V and 7 bases from J, the junction kept 8 bases outside the gene matches. CDR3 length equals 14 residues. Seattle patients were enrolled while actively infected and followed longitudinally. Clones were read by immunoSEQ multiplex PCR, and TCRdb kept only the in-frame ones, dropping some. Of more than 300,000 clones listed, approximately 91% are singletons. The sample consisted of peripheral blood. The rearrangement links TRBV29-1 to TRBJ1-2, with 9 positions matching TRBD1. The TCR originated in a woman in her seventies with COVID-19, enrolled during active disease. The CDR3 DNA sequence: TGCAGCGTTGAACCACAGGGGGCGGTCGGTGGCTACACCTTC. Translating gives CSVEPQGAVGGYTF.